A selection of T cell receptor beta chains follows, all from one sample in a study of cytomegalovirus exposure and HLA in healthy donors. Libraries were prepared by immunoSEQ multiplex PCR; TCRdb keeps only in-frame clonotypes and omits some of them. The sample has 250,000 to 300,000 clones, approximately 91% seen once. Sequenced input: PBMCs. The source is a girl aged 2-10 years in good health and CMV-seronegative. Both conserved end residues are part of each CDR3. Fields, in order: J gene, V gene, clone size, D gene, CDR3 length, CDR3 DNA, CDR3 protein. The D gene is left open where the match is weak. Only part of the rows carry a size: once, few, many, or a class if the clone is expanded.

TRBJ2-3	TRBV5-6	NA	NA	17	TGTGCCAGCAGCCAACATCAGGGCGATGTATTGATAGATACGCAGTATTTT	CASSQHQGDVLIDTQYF
TRBJ2-7	TRBV27	NA	TRBD2	15	TGTGCCAGCAGGGACTTCAGCGGGGGGGCCTACGAGCAGTACTTC	CASRDFSGGAYEQYF
TRBJ2-5	TRBV10-3	NA	TRBD1	14	TGTGCCATCAGCATGACAGGGACACAAGAGACCCAGTACTTC	CAISMTGTQETQYF
TRBJ2-1	TRBV11-3	NA	NA	18	TGTGCCAGCAGCTTAGATTCAAGGGGGAGTAGTTTGGACAATGAGCAGTTCTTC	CASSLDSRGSSLDNEQFF
TRBJ2-3	TRBV10-3	NA	TRBD2	17	TGTGCCATCAGTGAGCCACATGCTAGCGGGAGAACAGATACGCAGTATTTT	CAISEPHASGRTDTQYF
TRBJ1-1	TRBV5-1	few	TRBD1	15	TGCGCCAGCAGCTCGGGGGACAGGATCAACACTGAAGCTTTCTTT	CASSSGDRINTEAFF
TRBJ1-1	TRBV27	NA	NA	11	TGTGCCAGCAGATCGTACACTGAAGCTTTCTTT	CASRSYTEAFF
TRBJ2-7	TRBV5-4	once	TRBD2	14	TGTGCCAGCAGCGTGGGACTAGCGGGAGTCGAGCAGTACTTC	CASSVGLAGVEQYF
TRBJ2-1	TRBV5-1	NA	TRBD2	14	TGCGCCAGCAGCTTACGGACTAGCACGAATGAGCAGTTCTTC	CASSLRTSTNEQFF
TRBJ1-5	TRBV7-3	NA	NA	18	TGTGCCAGCAGCTGGCACAGCAAAATAAACAATAGCAATCAGCCCCAGCATTTT	CASSWHSKINNSNQPQHF
TRBJ1-2	TRBV27	NA	NA	14	TGTGCCAGCAGCACCCTTTGGGGGGGGTTGGGCTACACCTTC	CASSTLWGGLGYTF
TRBJ2-1	TRBV9	few	TRBD2	16	TGTGCCAGCAGCGTACTTAGCGGGAGTCGGAACAATGAGCAGTTCTTC	CASSVLSGSRNNEQFF
TRBJ1-3	TRBV5-4	NA	NA	17	TGTGCCAGCAGCTTGGTTGGGGGGGGTACCTCTGGAAACACCATATATTTT	CASSLVGGGTSGNTIYF
TRBJ2-5	TRBV27	NA	TRBD2	17	TGTGCCAGCAGTTTTCTAGCGGGAGCAGGGTACCAAGAGACCCAGTACTTC	CASSFLAGAGYQETQYF
TRBJ1-5	TRBV28	NA	NA	15	TGTGCCAGCAGTTACCCTCGACAGATCAATCAGCCCCAGCATTTT	CASSYPRQINQPQHF
TRBJ1-4	TRBV14	NA	TRBD1	16	TGTGCCAGCAGCCAAGATCCTGGACAGGGGGCAGGAAAACTGTTTTTT	CASSQDPGQGAGKLFF
TRBJ1-1	TRBV2	NA	TRBD1	14	TGTGCCAGCAGAGAGGACAGGGTAGGGGGGTTGGCTTTCTTT	CASREDRVGGLAFF
TRBJ2-5	TRBV5-1	NA	NA	15	TGCGCCAGCAGCTTGGGGGGACATCAACAAGAGACCCAGTACTTC	CASSLGGHQQETQYF
TRBJ2-1	TRBV28	once	TRBD2	17	TGTGCCAGCAGTTTATTCCTAGCGGGGGGCCTCTACAATGAGCAGTTCTTC	CASSLFLAGGLYNEQFF
TRBJ1-6	TRBV28	NA	NA	12	TGTGCCAGCGGCGGCTATAATTCACCCCTCCACTTT	CASGGYNSPLHF
TRBJ2-1	TRBV5-4	NA	NA	13	TGTGCCAGCAGCTTGGGGGTCCGGGATGAGCAGTTCTTC	CASSLGVRDEQFF